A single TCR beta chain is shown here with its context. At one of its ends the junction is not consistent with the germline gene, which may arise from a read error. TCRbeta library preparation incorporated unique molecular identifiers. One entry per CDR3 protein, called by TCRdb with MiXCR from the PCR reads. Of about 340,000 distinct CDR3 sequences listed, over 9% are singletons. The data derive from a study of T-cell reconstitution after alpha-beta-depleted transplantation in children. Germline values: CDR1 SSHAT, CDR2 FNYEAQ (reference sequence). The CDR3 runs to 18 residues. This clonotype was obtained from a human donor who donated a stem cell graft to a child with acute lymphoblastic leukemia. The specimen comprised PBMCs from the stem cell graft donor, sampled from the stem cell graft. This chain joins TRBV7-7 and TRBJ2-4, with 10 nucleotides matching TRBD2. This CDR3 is CASSLSFGAGGPKNIQYF. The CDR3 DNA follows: TGTGCTAGCAGCTTATCTTTCGGAGCGGGAGGGCCCAAAAACATTCAGTACTTC.